A single sample is the source of the 15 T cell receptor beta chains below, sequenced in a study of cytomegalovirus exposure and HLA in healthy donors. Primers: 60 Vbeta forward and 13 Jbeta reverse. Clones were read by immunoSEQ multiplex PCR, and TCRdb kept only the in-frame ones, dropping some. The table has 110,000 to 150,000 clones, 75% seen once. Material: PBMCs. The receptors stem from a man under 40 in good health and CMV-seronegative.

The chain links TRBV6-5 to TRBJ1-5, with unresolved D. Germline loops: CDR1 MNHEY, CDR2 SVGAGI. CDR3 length equals 14 residues. V was cut by 4 bases and J by 5 bases, with 12 bases left in between. In nucleotides, the CDR3 is TGTGCCAGCAGTTCACAATTCGCCGATCAGCCCCAGCATTTT. The encoded protein is CASSSQFADQPQHF.

This chain joins TRBV28 and TRBJ1-1; D remains ambiguous. Looked up from germline, CDR1 is MDHEN and CDR2 is SYDVKM. V lost 7 bases and J lost 2, with 17 bases in between. The CDR3 is 15 residues long. Here the CDR3 DNA reads TGTGCCAGCACCCGGGTGGGGAGTACCAACACTGAAGCTTTCTTT. Encoded protein: CASTRVGSTNTEAFF.

CDR3 sequence: CASSLTAGAQETQYF. CDR3 bases: TGTGCCAGCAGCTTAACTGCGGGGGCACAAGAGACCCAGTACTTC. The genes are TRBV7-6 and TRBJ2-5; TRBD2 is a possible D gene (7 bases). The germline V gene has CDR1 SGHVS and CDR2 FNYEAQ. This CDR3 contains 15 residues. V was cut by 2 bases and J by 2 bases, with 12 bases left in between.

J is TRBJ2-3 and V is TRBV6-5; D possibly corresponds to TRBD2 (6 bases). Germline loops: CDR1 MNHEY, CDR2 SVGAGI. Trimming stripped 0 bases from V and 1 base from J, with 11 bases between. The CDR3 spans 16 residues. The CDR3 loop reads CASSYSSASGTDTQYF. CDR3 in DNA: TGTGCCAGCAGTTACTCCTCGGCTAGCGGCACAGATACGCAGTATTTT.

The rearrangement joins TRBV5-6 to TRBJ1-1; possible D gene TRBD1, 6 bases. The CDR3 is 14 amino acids. The V gene lost 2 bases and the J gene lost 3 bases, with 11 bases spanning the gap. Germline V gene lookup returns CDR1 SGHDT and CDR2 YYEEEE. The CDR3 DNA reads TGTGCCAGCAGCTTCCAGGGGATGGACACTGAAGCTTTCTTT. Its translation: CASSFQGMDTEAFF.

As concerns this clone: Other nucleotide sequences in the sample specify the same CDR3. V usage is TRBV5-6 and J usage is TRBJ2-7, with a weak D call TRBD2 (6 bases). CDR3 length equals 13 residues. CDR1 is SGHDT, CDR2 YYEEEE, per germline. The germline V and J ends were trimmed by 4 bases and 3 bases, with 11 bases remaining between them. In nucleotides, the CDR3 is TGTGCCAGCAGCCCCTCCGGGGGCTACGAGCAGTACTTC. Its protein product is CASSPSGGYEQYF.

This chain connects TRBV5-5 to TRBJ1-5; tentatively, D is TRBD1 (5 bases). CDR1 and CDR2 from the germline V gene are SGHKS and YYEKEE (reference sequence). Trimming pared 4 bases from V and 7 bases from J, leaving 27 bases between. The CDR3 contains 18 residues. The CDR3 DNA reads as TGTGCCAGCAGCAGGGCGGGACCCCGCAGTTCCCCTCGGCAGCCCCAGCATTTT. As protein: CASSRAGPRSSPRQPQHF.

The CDR3 sequence: CASNTPGQAPGGQPQHF. The CDR3 DNA follows: TGTGCCAGCAACACCCCGGGACAGGCGCCGGGGGGTCAGCCCCAGCATTTT. V gene TRBV2 combines with J gene TRBJ1-5; 8 positions agree with TRBD1. Germline CDR1 is SNHLY and CDR2 is FYNNEI. The ends lost 7 bases at V and 6 bases at J; junction bases unmatched: 17. The CDR3 has 17 residues.

V usage is TRBV2 and J usage is TRBJ2-1, with a tentative D call TRBD1 (6 bases). Germline V gene data show CDR1 as SNHLY and CDR2 as FYNNEI. The CDR3 is 15 amino acids. V was pared by 5 bases and J by 7 bases, with 18 bases between. For the CDR3, the DNA is TGTGCCAGCAGTTATGGCAGGGGAGTAATAAATGAGCAGTTCTTC. Its protein product is CASSYGRGVINEQFF.

This chain links TRBV2 with TRBJ2-7; D not certain. The V end was cut by 3 bases, the J end by 7 bases, with 16 bases between. CDR1 SNHLY and CDR2 FYNNEI come from the germline V gene. The CDR3 is made up of 14 amino acids. The CDR3 DNA reads TGTGCCAGCAGTGAGAACCCGCAGGCCTTGGAGCAGTACTTC. Translating gives CASSENPQALEQYF.

V is TRBV6-6 and J is TRBJ2-7, with a tentative D call TRBD2 (5 bases). The CDR3 covers 16 residues. Germline CDR1 and CDR2: MNHNY and SVGAGI (reference sequence). V was shortened by 5 bases and J by 0 bases, with 17 bases between the two germline ends. The CDR3 reads CASSTGTTYYSYEQYF. CDR3 DNA sequence: TGTGCCAGCAGTACGGGAACGACTTATTACTCCTACGAGCAGTACTTC.

V usage is TRBV28 and J usage is TRBJ2-7; TRBD2 matches at 9 bases. The V gene's germline CDR1 is MDHEN and CDR2 SYDVKM. V was pared by 7 bases and J by 7 bases, with 11 bases of the junction left unmatched. The CDR3 has 14 amino acids. CDR3 region: CASTTAGGPLEQYF. The CDR3 region has the DNA TGTGCCAGCACCACTGCGGGGGGGCCCTTAGAGCAGTACTTC.

This chain links TRBV6-1 with TRBJ1-4, with TRBD1 matching over 9 bases. Trimming at V came to 6 bases and at J to 7 bases, leaving 3 bases not matched to a gene. The germline CDR1 and CDR2 sequences are MNHNS and SASEGT. CDR3 length: 13 residues. DNA for the CDR3: TGTGCCAGCAGCGGACAGGGGAGTGAAAAACTGTTTTTT. This gives the protein CASSGQGSEKLFF.

This clone has just one count. The V and J genes are TRBV6-1 and TRBJ2-1, with 9 bases lining up with TRBD2. V was clipped by 4 bases and J by 8 bases; unmatched bases: 12. CDR1 is MNHNS and CDR2 is SASEGT in the germline V gene. The CDR3 runs to 16 residues. The CDR3 sequence: CASSGRGAGGSDEQFF. The CDR3 DNA follows: TGTGCCAGCAGTGGCCGTGGGGCGGGAGGGTCCGATGAGCAGTTCTTC.

The gene calls are TRBV6-5 and TRBJ1-5, with 7 bases identical to TRBD1. With 8 bases clipped from V and 0 bases from J, the junction kept 7 bases outside the gene matches. Germline-derived CDR1 and CDR2 are MNHEY and SVGAGI. The CDR3 is 15 amino acids. In nucleotides, the CDR3 is TGTGCCAGCGGGCCTCGACAGGGTAGCAATCAGCCCCAGCATTTT. It encodes CASGPRQGSNQPQHF.